The source of this TCR beta chain is a study of CD8+CD57+ T cells in acquired aplastic anemia. The study profiled TCR beta VDJ and CDR3 using genomic DNA as template. A single record per CDR3 protein comes from TCRdb applying MiXCR to the reads. This sample carries under 350,000 distinct CDR3 sequences, roughly 61% of them seen once, and the ten largest clones take around 1.3%. Comments on this clonotype: The antigen is undetermined.

An expansion of CD8+CD57+ cells by flow cytometry had been shown in patients chosen for sequencing. Germline CDR1 SGHTA, CDR2 FQGTGA. The CDR3 length is 15 residues. Trimming shortened V by 2 bases and J by 1 base, and 12 bases separated the two germline ends. Study-level points and caveats: Between patients and controls, over 25 CD8+ CDR3 sequences were found in common.

Material for sequencing was sorted CD4+, CD8+, or CD8+CD57+ T cells (not recorded which) from PBMCs. This receptor was taken from a human donor with aplastic anemia. The genes are TRBV7-3 and TRBJ2-7; D possibly uses TRBD1 or TRBD2 (6 bases each). The CDR3, as DNA: TGTGCCAGCAGCTTAGAAGGGGGGAATTCCTACGAGCAGTACTTC. It translates to CASSLEGGNSYEQYF.